This T cell receptor beta chain was sequenced during a study of human T cells and chemical hapten exposure. About the research overall: Weekly administration of diphenylcyclopropenone to the scalp of patients continued throughout the roughly 23-week study.

The V gene lost 8 bases and the J gene lost 0 bases, with 11 bases spanning the gap. The CDR3 covers 13 residues. TCRdb re-derived calls from the RACE reads in MiXCR, one entry per CDR3 protein. The sample holds roughly 260,000 distinct CDR3 sequences; approximately 8.4% are singletons and the top ten take 2% to 3%. Indicated time point: pre-sensitization, week 0. The treatment is: therapeutic diphenylcyclopropenone sensitization with weekly scalp DPC. Alopecia patients deemed DPC-suitable, aged 18 to 70, excluding pregnancy. V usage is TRBV12-3 or TRBV12-4 and J usage is TRBJ2-7, with D perhaps matching TRBD1 (6 bases). The starting material was whole blood, obtained in connection with sensitization to the hapten diphenylcyclopropenone (DPC). This receptor was identified in a woman in her thirties or forties with alopecia areata. Some clones in this sample may be carry-over from other donors' samples. CDR3 DNA: TGTGCCAGCGGCCAGGGGCACTCCTACGAGCAGTACTTC. It yields the protein CASGQGHSYEQYF.